This T cell receptor beta chain was captured in a study of response to subunit inactivated influenza vaccine listed by TCRdb under 2018. Looking at the study overall: To follow how T cells responded to a trivalent subunit inactivated influenza vaccine, the researchers relied on deep quantitative profiling of the T cell receptor repertoire.

This clonotype has a handful of counts. What antigen it recognizes has not been identified. One base away there is no much larger clone; base qualities are not given. From the cysteine through the phenylalanine, the CDR3 covers 14 amino acids. Kept here is only the CDR3 DNA, which spans 42 bases and is read in frame from base 1. CDR1 and CDR2 are read off the germline V gene as SQVTM and ANQGSEA. The germline ends are 15 bases apart after V is trimmed by 2 bases and J by 7 bases. Preparation of the library involved RT-PCR. Sequenced using an Illumina HiSeq 2500. The public reads were run again by TCRdb, first through fastp at Q25 and then through MiXCR, and only productive beta chains were kept. Every distinct CDR3 protein forms one entry, paired with its most common genes and DNA. The sample table records roughly 630,000 distinct CDR3 sequences; 14% of these occur just once. About 7.6% of the sample goes to the ten largest clones.

Broad study findings and their caveats: It was suggested by the authors that each seasonal influenza vaccination may recruit only a limited number of new T cells.

The sequence is built from TRBV29-1 and TRBJ2-1; TRBD2 is perhaps the D gene, given 5 matching bases. Material: PBMCs from blood, obtained 14 to 15 days before vaccination. This clonotype originated in a man between 45 and 60 years old who received an inactivated influenza vaccine. Donor details come from another sample of the same person, matched by shared clones. The DNA sequence is given as TGCAGCGTTGAATTATTTGGACGAGGGAATGAGCAGTTCTTC. Its protein product is CSVELFGRGNEQFF.